The 15 T cell receptor beta chains listed next were all sequenced from one sample in a study of T cells in Graves' hyperthyroidism and ophthalmopathy. Researchers amplified the TCR beta CDR3 regions from RNA transcripts. The HTBI set primed first-round TCR CDR3 RT-PCR. Each CDR3 protein is one row after TCRdb ran MiXCR on the multiplex PCR reads. The sample carries fewer than 350,000 distinct CDR3 sequences, roughly 19% recorded once. The source material was blood. Every receptor here comes from a man over 45 with Graves' ophthalmopathy.

As regards this clonotype: This may stem from a read error, because a much larger clone lies one nucleotide away. The gene calls are TRBV6-2 or TRBV6-3 and TRBJ1-5; D gene ambiguous. Germline V gene data show CDR1 as MNHEY and CDR2 as SVGEGT. This CDR3 spans 13 amino acids. As DNA, the CDR3 is TGTGCCAGCAGACTGACTAGCAATCAGCTCCAGCATTTT. Protein product: CASRLTSNQLQHF.

This clonotype was seen only a few times. The chain carries TRBV11-2 and TRBJ1-3, with no clear D. CDR1 is SGHAT, CDR2 FQNNGV, per germline. The CDR3 length is 16 residues. V lost 5 bases, J lost 0 bases, and 14 bases lay in between. CDR3 sequence (DNA): TGTGCCAGCAGCCAAGGGAAAGAGGTCTCTGGAAACACCATATATTTT. Translation: CASSQGKEVSGNTIYF.

This clonotype has at least ten counts. The J gene is TRBJ1-1, the V gene TRBV5-1, with TRBD1 identical over 7 bases. Germline V gene lookup returns CDR1 SGHRS and CDR2 YFSETQ. This CDR3 spans 15 amino acids. V lost 4 bases and J lost 3; bases outside the gene matches: 9. CDR3 coding DNA: TGCGCCAGCAGCCATCGACAGGGACGGGACACTGAAGCTTTCTTT. Its protein product is CASSHRQGRDTEAFF. The variable domain in full, with the rest retrieved from reference TRBV5-1 and TRBJ1-1, is KAGVTQTPRYLIKTRGQQVTLSCSPISGHRSVSWYQQTPGQGLQFLFEYFSETQRNKGNFPGRFSGRQFSNSRSEMNVSTLELGDSALYLCASSHRQGRDTEAFFGQGTRLTVV.

This clonotype was detected a few times. The chain recombines TRBV5-1 with TRBJ2-7; the D call may be TRBD1 or TRBD2 (7 bases each). This CDR3 has 14 residues. CDR1 and CDR2 (germline): SGHRS, YFSETQ. The V and J ends lost 6 bases and 6 bases respectively, with 19 bases between them. The CDR3 spells CASTPRPRGGEQYF. The CDR3, as DNA: TGCGCCAGCACCCCAAGGCCCAGGGGGGGCGAGCAGTACTTC.

The V gene is TRBV28, the J gene TRBJ2-3; a possible D gene is TRBD1 (5 bases). Germline-derived CDR1 and CDR2 are MDHEN and SYDVKM. The CDR3 has 13 amino acids. V lost 8 bases and J 0 bases, leaving 9 bases between the germline ends. The chain's CDR3 is CASQGTSTDTQYF. Here the CDR3 DNA reads TGTGCCAGCCAGGGAACTAGCACAGATACGCAGTATTTT.

This clonotype was recorded only once. Compared with germline, one end of the junction differs, possibly owing to a read error. This chain links TRBV2 with TRBJ1-1, with D possibly matching TRBD1 (6 bases). The germline V gene has CDR1 SNHLY and CDR2 FYNNEI. The CDR3 spans 16 residues. The CDR3 coding sequence is TGCGCCAGCACTAACATGGGGGCGGGAGCGAACACTGAAGCTTTCTTT. It is translated as CASTNMGAGANTEAFF.

This chain joins TRBV29-1 and TRBJ1-5; D gene unclear. CDR1 and CDR2 (germline): SQVTM, ANQGSEA. This CDR3 is built from 13 residues. V was cut by 4 bases and J by 4 bases, with 11 bases left in between. CDR3 sequence reads: CSVADVQNQPQHF. The CDR3 nucleotides read TGCAGCGTTGCGGATGTCCAAAATCAGCCCCAGCATTTT. The variable domain in full, with the rest retrieved from reference TRBV29-1 and TRBJ1-5, is SAVISQKPSRDICQRGTSLTIQCQVDSQVTMMFWYRQQPGQSLTLIATANQGSEATYESGFVIDKFPISRPNLTFSTLTVSNMSPEDSSIYLCSVADVQNQPQHFGDGTRLSIL.

A few counts support this clonotype. The V gene is TRBV20-1, the J gene TRBJ2-7; the match to TRBD1 covers 9 bases. With V trimmed by 6 bases and J by 2 bases, 8 bases remained unmatched. The germline V gene has CDR1 DFQATT and CDR2 SNEGSKA (reference sequence). The CDR3 is made up of 14 amino acids. CDR3 in DNA: TGCAGTGCAAATGGACAGGGGCCCGCCTACGAGCAGTACTTC. This translates into CSANGQGPAYEQYF.

This clonotype appeared many times. The chain has TRBV28 and TRBJ2-5; 8 nucleotides align to TRBD2. Germline V gene data show CDR1 as MDHEN and CDR2 as SYDVKM. The J segment lost 0 bases and the V segment lost 3 bases, leaving 6 bases of the junction unmatched. The length of the CDR3 is 16 residues. The CDR3 spells CASSFREGQYQETQYF. In DNA form, the CDR3 reads TGTGCCAGCAGTTTTCGGGAGGGCCAGTACCAAGAGACCCAGTACTTC.

The chain employs TRBV3-1 and TRBJ2-1, with 9 bases aligning to TRBD2. Looked up from germline, CDR1 is LGHDT and CDR2 is YNNKEL (reference sequence). The V and J ends lost 1 base and 7 bases, in that order; junction bases with no gene match: 5. The CDR3 consists of 15 residues. In DNA, the CDR3 is TGTGCCAGCAGCCAAGGACGGGGACTAGCTAATGAGCAGTTCTTC. It codes for CASSQGRGLANEQFF.

At least ten counts were recorded for this clonotype. The chain is built from TRBV7-8 and TRBJ1-4; 7 positions match TRBD1. This CDR3 has 15 amino acids. V lost 6 bases to trimming and J lost 0 bases; unmatched junction nucleotides: 4. Germline V CDR1 and CDR2: SGHVS, FQNEAQ. CDR3 in DNA: TGTGCCAGCAGTGGGACAGCAGCAACTAATGAAAAACTGTTTTTT. Its protein product is CASSGTAATNEKLFF.

This clonotype has more than one count but fewer than ten. This chain uses TRBV20-1 with TRBJ2-7, with D uncertain. Per the germline V gene, CDR1 is DFQATT and CDR2 is SNEGSKA (reference sequence). The CDR3 runs 10 residues. V lost 8 bases, J lost 5 bases, and 10 bases lay in between. The DNA for the CDR3 is TGCAGTACGATCGTGGACGAGCAGTACTTC. Translation gives CSTIVDEQYF.

V usage is TRBV3-1 and J usage is TRBJ2-5; possible D gene TRBD2, 6 bases. This CDR3 is built from 13 residues. V shed 5 bases and J shed 0 bases, with 7 bases lying between them. Germline CDR1 reads LGHDT; CDR2 reads YNNKEL (reference sequence). The CDR3 loop is CASSWDYQETQYF. CDR3 nucleotide sequence: TGTGCCAGCAGCTGGGACTACCAAGAGACCCAGTACTTC.

This clonotype was seen more than once but under ten times. The CDR3 bases are TGTGCCAGCAGCCAAGAAGGGGGATGGAGAACCTTCAATGAGCAGTTCTTC. It is translated as CASSQEGGWRTFNEQFF. The chain carries TRBV3-1 and TRBJ2-1; a possible D gene is TRBD1 (6 bases). CDR3 length equals 17 residues. Trimming took off 0 bases at V and 6 bases at J, with 18 bases between the two ends. The germline gives CDR1 LGHDT, CDR2 YNNKEL (reference sequence).

The chain uses TRBV5-1 and TRBJ2-5; 8 bases line up with TRBD2. The V gene's germline CDR1 is SGHRS and CDR2 YFSETQ. The CDR3 sequence is 16 residues long. The V and J ends lost 1 base and 5 bases, in that order; junction bases with no gene match: 10. The CDR3 protein is CASSLSGSPKMETQYF. DNA of the CDR3: TGCGCCAGCAGCTTGAGCGGGAGCCCGAAGATGGAGACCCAGTACTTC.